A single sample is the source of the 16 T cell receptor beta chains below, sequenced in a study of control samples from healthy donors and cancer patients. Sequencing used immunoSEQ multiplex PCR; TCRdb keeps in-frame clones, though not all of them. This table has about 83,000 clones, 90% to 95% appearing once. The material sequenced was blood. Receptors were obtained from a man aged 45-65 years in good health.

The chain has TRBV10-3 and TRBJ2-7, with D possibly being TRBD1 (5 bases). From germline, CDR1 is ENHRY and CDR2 SYGVKD. V shed 6 bases and J shed 5 bases, with 11 bases lying between them. The CDR3 spans 12 residues. The CDR3 here is CAIRTVSNEQYF. The CDR3 DNA follows: TGTGCCATCAGGACAGTATCGAACGAGCAGTACTTC.

The gene calls are TRBV7-2 and TRBJ1-6; 9 bases are shared with TRBD1. Trimming took 6 bases from V and 10 from J; bases not matched to a gene: 13. The CDR3 runs to 16 residues. Germline lookup yields CDR1 SGHTA and CDR2 FQGNSA. CDR3 in amino acids: CASRFAQGQGRSPLHF. The CDR3 DNA sequence: TGTGCCAGCAGGTTTGCCCAGGGACAGGGCCGATCACCCCTCCACTTT.

The chain joins TRBV7-8 to TRBJ2-1, with no clear D. This CDR3 is 18 amino acids long. CDR1 SGHVS and CDR2 FQNEAQ come from the germline V gene. The ends were cut back, 5 bases at V and 0 bases at J, with 20 bases in the middle. The CDR3 region has the DNA TGTGCCAGCAGCCCCAGAGAGTCATCCTTCCGCTCCTACAATGAGCAGTTCTTC. This encodes CASSPRESSFRSYNEQFF.

In this sample, this clone turned up a few times. The V call is TRBV5-1, the J call TRBJ1-2; TRBD1 matches 8 bases. Looked up from germline, CDR1 is SGHRS and CDR2 is YFSETQ. V shed 4 bases, J shed 6 bases, and the junction held 11 bases outside the gene matches. The CDR3 extends over 15 amino acids. CDR3 sequence reads: CASSNGQGSIDGYTF. As DNA, the CDR3 is TGCGCCAGCAGCAACGGACAGGGAAGCATAGATGGCTACACCTTC.

This clone was seen a single time. The chain has TRBV6-5 and TRBJ1-3; D call uncertain. Looked up from germline, CDR1 is MNHEY and CDR2 is SVGAGI. This CDR3 region has 15 residues. V was trimmed by 3 bases and J by 9 bases, leaving 18 bases between them. The CDR3 spells CASSYRRNVAGTIYF. CDR3 in DNA: TGTGCCAGCAGTTATCGTCGGAACGTGGCTGGCACCATATATTTT.

The rearrangement joins TRBV12-3 or TRBV12-4 to TRBJ2-1, with D hard to call. The CDR3 runs to 11 residues. V lost 6 bases and J lost 6, with 6 bases in between. The CDR3 region is CASRLRNEQFF. In DNA form, the CDR3 reads TGTGCCAGCAGACTACGCAATGAGCAGTTCTTC.

The sample holds one count of this clone. The chain employs TRBV3-1 (or the pseudogene TRBV3-2) and TRBJ2-2; a possible D gene is TRBD1 (5 bases). Trimming pared 4 bases from V and 3 bases from J, leaving 15 bases between. The length of the CDR3 is 16 residues. CDR1 is LGHDT and CDR2 is YNNKEL in the germline V gene (reference sequence). The CDR3 region is CASSPGTGWDTGELFF. The CDR3 DNA reads TGTGCCAGCAGCCCAGGTACAGGATGGGACACCGGGGAGCTGTTTTTT.

This rearrangement joins TRBV7-2 to TRBJ1-3; 9 bases agree with TRBD1. Per germline, CDR1 SGHTA and CDR2 FQGNSA. V was pared by 6 bases and J by 1 base, with 10 bases of the junction left unmatched. The CDR3 is made up of 17 amino acids. In DNA, the CDR3 is TGTGCCAGCAGAAGGTCCCCCGGACAGGGGTCTGGAAACACCATATATTTT. It codes for CASRRSPGQGSGNTIYF.

This chain uses TRBV3-1 (or the pseudogene TRBV3-2) with TRBJ2-1, with D hard to call. V gave up 4 bases and J gave up 10 bases, with 14 bases separating them. The CDR3 contains 13 residues. The germline V gene has CDR1 LGHDT and CDR2 YNNKEL (reference sequence). Written as DNA, the CDR3 is TGTGCCAGCAGCCTTTTTTCCTCAAAGGAGCAGTTCTTC. Protein product: CASSLFSSKEQFF.

This clone was counted once. V gene TRBV24-1 combines with J gene TRBJ1-6; D is perhaps TRBD1 (5 bases). Per the germline V gene, CDR1 is KGHDR and CDR2 is SFDVKD. The CDR3 length is 18 residues. V was shortened by 11 bases and J by 0 bases, with 22 bases between the two germline ends. The DNA of the CDR3 is TGTGCCATCCCGGGGACCGTCCCGCTTAGCTCCTATAATTCACCCCTCCACTTT. Amino acid sequence: CAIPGTVPLSSYNSPLHF.

The chain combines TRBV18 with TRBJ1-2; maybe TRBD1 (5 bases). Germline loops: CDR1 KGHSH, CDR2 LQKENI. The CDR3 loop spans 15 amino acids. V lost 2 bases and J lost 1, with 11 bases in between. The CDR3 loop is CASSPGGGINYGYTF. CDR3 coding DNA: TGTGCCAGCTCACCAGGCGGGGGGATTAACTATGGCTACACCTTC.

CDR3 sequence (DNA): TGTGCCAGTAGTATGGCCCCAGACAAAAACACCGGGGAGCTGTTTTTT. Protein product: CASSMAPDKNTGELFF. The chain employs TRBV19 and TRBJ2-2, with unresolved D. The CDR3 loop spans 16 amino acids. The germline V gene has CDR1 LNHDA and CDR2 SQIVND (reference sequence). The V end was cut by 3 bases, the J end by 2 bases, with 13 bases between.

J is TRBJ1-1 and V is TRBV29-1, with D unclear. The CDR3 runs to 15 residues. V dropped 3 bases and J dropped 1 base, with 15 bases sitting between them. Germline CDR1 SQVTM, CDR2 ANQGSEA. CDR3 DNA: TGCAGCGTTGATAAAAACGGGGTTCAGAACACTGAAGCTTTCTTT. This translates into CSVDKNGVQNTEAFF.

This chain links TRBV27 with TRBJ2-5; 16 bases map to TRBD2. With 1 base clipped from V and 5 bases from J, the junction kept 4 bases outside the gene matches. CDR3 length: 17 residues. Germline V gene sequence: CDR1 MNHEY, CDR2 SMNVEV (reference sequence). The CDR3: CASSLYGTSGGAETQYF. CDR3 DNA sequence: TGTGCCAGCAGTTTATACGGGACTAGCGGGGGGGCCGAGACCCAGTACTTC.

The rearrangement links TRBV7-9 to TRBJ2-7, with 7 nucleotides matching TRBD1. The CDR3 has 16 residues. In germline, CDR1 is SEHNR, CDR2 FQNEAQ (reference sequence). Germline trimming cut 8 bases from V and 2 bases from J; bases unmatched to any gene: 15. The CDR3 is CASQKGAGQLTYEQYF. The CDR3 DNA reads as TGTGCCAGCCAAAAGGGGGCCGGGCAGCTAACCTACGAGCAGTACTTC.

This chain uses TRBV7-9 with TRBJ2-1; D not certain. Trimming pared 5 bases from V and 4 bases from J, leaving 9 bases between. CDR1 and CDR2 (germline): SEHNR, FQNEAQ (reference sequence). The CDR3 is 13 amino acids. The CDR3 region is CASSLSSYNEQFF. The CDR3 coding sequence is TGTGCCAGCAGCCTATCCAGTTACAATGAGCAGTTCTTC.